The 7 T cell receptor beta chains below come from one sample, sequenced in a study of cytomegalovirus exposure and HLA in healthy donors. In the PCR, 60 Vbeta and 13 Jbeta primers were used. This table comes from immunoSEQ multiplex PCR, and its TCRdb copy is limited to in-frame clones, with some not included. The sample lists about 170,000 clones; over 70% were seen once. Sample: PBMCs. Source of these receptors: a woman aged 50 to 65 in good health and CMV-seropositive.

The genes are TRBV11-2 and TRBJ1-2; D is uncertain. CDR1 is SGHAT and CDR2 is FQNNGV in the germline V gene. Trimming shortened V by 2 bases and J by 4 bases, and 8 bases separated the two germline ends. The CDR3 loop spans 13 amino acids. The CDR3 DNA sequence: TGTGCCAGCAGCTTAACCCCAGGCTATGGCTACACCTTC. It codes for CASSLTPGYGYTF. Full variable domain (outside the CDR3, taken from reference TRBV11-2 and TRBJ1-2): EAGVAQSPRYKIIEKRQSVAFWCNPISGHATLYWYQQILGQGPKLLIQFQNNGVVDDSQLPKDRFSAERLKGVDSTLKIQPAKLEDSAVYLCASSLTPGYGYTFGSGTRLTVV.

The chain has TRBV5-1 and TRBJ2-5; D is possibly TRBD1 (6 bases). Trimming shortened V by 0 bases and J by 2 bases, and 11 bases separated the two germline ends. This CDR3 has 15 amino acids. The germline V gene encodes CDR1 SGHRS and CDR2 YFSETQ. The CDR3 here is CASSLGGGPQETQYF. DNA of the CDR3: TGCGCCAGCAGCTTGGGTGGGGGCCCTCAAGAGACCCAGTACTTC.

The gene calls are TRBV5-1 and TRBJ1-5, with 7 positions matching TRBD1. CDR3 length: 15 amino acids. The germline V gene has CDR1 SGHRS and CDR2 YFSETQ. The J segment lost 4 bases and the V segment lost 0 bases, leaving 4 bases of the junction unmatched. The CDR3, as DNA: TGCGCCAGCAGCTTGGGAGGGGACAGTAATCAGCCCCAGCATTTT. Translation: CASSLGGDSNQPQHF.

The rearrangement links TRBV6-1 to TRBJ1-5; D is undetermined. Germline-derived CDR1 and CDR2 are MNHNS and SASEGT. The CDR3 spans 13 residues. Trimming took off 5 bases at V and 5 bases at J, with 10 bases between the two ends. CDR3 sequence reads: CASSLTGYQPQHF. As DNA, the CDR3 is TGTGCCAGCAGTCTAACGGGTTATCAGCCCCAGCATTTT.

This chain links TRBV14 with TRBJ2-7, with D unresolved. The V end was cut by 1 base, the J end by 0 bases, with 16 bases between. Germline CDR1 and CDR2: SGHDN and FVKESK. The CDR3 is made up of 17 amino acids. The CDR3 nucleotides read TGTGCCAGCAGCCAAGCTGTGGATGAGGTGAGCTCCTACGAGCAGTACTTC. It yields the protein CASSQAVDEVSSYEQYF.

The chain has TRBV6-1 and TRBJ1-2; maybe TRBD1 (5 bases). The CDR3 has 12 amino acids. Germline V gives CDR1 MNHNS, CDR2 SASEGT. The V gene lost 4 bases and the J gene lost 2 bases, with 5 bases spanning the gap. The CDR3 sequence is CASSAGNYGYTF. The CDR3 DNA sequence: TGTGCCAGCAGTGCAGGGAACTATGGCTACACCTTC.

CDR3 coding DNA: TGTGCCAGCTTCACGGAGACAGGGAGCACTGAAGCTTTCTTT. Translating gives CASFTETGSTEAFF. The chain joins TRBV6-5 to TRBJ1-1; 7 bases match TRBD1. From germline, CDR1 is MNHEY and CDR2 SVGAGI. This CDR3 has 14 residues. The junction had 10 bases not matched to a gene; V was cut back by 8 bases and J by 4 bases.